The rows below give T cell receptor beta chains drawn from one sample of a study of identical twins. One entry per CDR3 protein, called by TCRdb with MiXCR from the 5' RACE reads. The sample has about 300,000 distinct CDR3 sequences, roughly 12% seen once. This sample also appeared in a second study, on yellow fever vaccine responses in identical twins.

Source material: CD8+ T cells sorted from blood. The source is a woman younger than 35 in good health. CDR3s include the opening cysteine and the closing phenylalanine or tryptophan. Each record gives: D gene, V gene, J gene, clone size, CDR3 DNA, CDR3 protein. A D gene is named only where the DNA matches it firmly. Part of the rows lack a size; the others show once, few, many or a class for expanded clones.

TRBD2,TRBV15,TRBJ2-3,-,TGTGCCACCAGCAGAGGGGTAGCGGGATATGTTGGACACACAGATACGCAGTATTTT,CATSRGVAGYVGHTDTQYF
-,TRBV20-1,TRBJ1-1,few,TGCAGTGCTAGAGGGTCGGGTGGGGACACTGAAGCTTTCTTT,CSARGSGGDTEAFF
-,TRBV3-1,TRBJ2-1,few,TGTGCCAGCAGCCAGGACGGACCGTGGGGCAATGAGCAGTTCTTC,CASSQDGPWGNEQFF
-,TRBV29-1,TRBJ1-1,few,TGCAGCGTTGAAGTGGCAGGCCGGGGCACTGAAGCTTTCTTT,CSVEVAGRGTEAFF
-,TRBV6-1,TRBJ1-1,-,TGTGCCAGCAACCCCCGGGGGGGATTTAACACTGAAGCTTTCTTT,CASNPRGGFNTEAFF
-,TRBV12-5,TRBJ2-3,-,TGTGCTAGTGATCTGGGGGCGGAGTACACAGATACGCAGTATTTT,CASDLGAEYTDTQYF
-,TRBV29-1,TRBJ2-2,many,TGCAGCGTTGAAGAGGGGGGCACCGGGGAGCTGTTTTTT,CSVEEGGTGELFF
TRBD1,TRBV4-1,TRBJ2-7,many,TGCGCCAGCAGCCAATCCGGGACAGGTGTGAGCGAGCAGTACTTC,CASSQSGTGVSEQYF
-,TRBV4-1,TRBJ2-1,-,TGCGCCAGCAGCCAAGAATGGGAAAACGATGAGCAGTTCTTC,CASSQEWENDEQFF
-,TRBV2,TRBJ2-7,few,TGTGCCAGCAAGGGCAGGGCGCACTTGGAGCAGTACTTC,CASKGRAHLEQYF
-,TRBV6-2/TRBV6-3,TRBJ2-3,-,TGTGCCAGCAGTTACGGGGGGGGGCCAGATACGCAGTATTTT,CASSYGGGPDTQYF
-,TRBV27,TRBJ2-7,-,TGTGCCAGCACCCAAGGGGGGCTGAGGGAGCAGTACTTC,CASTQGGLREQYF
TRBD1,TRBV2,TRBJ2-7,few,TGTGCCACCCTTCTCGGGCAGGGGGCGAGATACGAGCAGTACTTC,CATLLGQGARYEQYF
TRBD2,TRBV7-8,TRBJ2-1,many,TGTGCCAGCAGCCCATGGGGCGGGGGATCCTACAATGAGCAGTTCTTC,CASSPWGGGSYNEQFF
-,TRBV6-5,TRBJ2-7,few,TGTGCCAGCAGTTACTCGATGCTGGCTGGGGACGAGCAGTACTTC,CASSYSMLAGDEQYF
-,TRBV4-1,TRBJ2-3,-,TGCGCCAGCAGCCAAGACGGGATGAATACAGATACGCAGTATTTT,CASSQDGMNTDTQYF
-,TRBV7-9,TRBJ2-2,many,TGTGCCAGCAGCCCTAGCACAGTGAACACCGGGGAGCTGTTTTTT,CASSPSTVNTGELFF
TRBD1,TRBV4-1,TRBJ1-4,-,TGCGCCAGCAGCCCCTGGACAGGGTGGGATGTAAAACTGTTTTTT,CASSPWTGWDVKLFF
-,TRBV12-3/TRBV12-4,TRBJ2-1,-,TGTGCCAGCAGTTTTCCTAGCAACCGGGATGCTGAGCAGTTCTTC,CASSFPSNRDAEQFF
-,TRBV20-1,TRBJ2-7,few,TGCAGTGCTAGAGATTCGGGGGGCGCATCCTACGAGCAGTACTTC,CSARDSGGASYEQYF
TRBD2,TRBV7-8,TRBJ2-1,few,TGTGCCAGCAGCGAGGGACTAGCGGGGGGCTACAATGAGCAGTTCTTC,CASSEGLAGGYNEQFF
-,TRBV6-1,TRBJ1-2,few,TGTGCCAGCAGTGAGCAGGGATGGGTCTCCGCGGATGGCTACACCTTC,CASSEQGWVSADGYTF
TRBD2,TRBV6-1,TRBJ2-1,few,TGTGCCAGCAGAAAGGAATGGACTAGCGGGAGGAATGAGCAGTTCTTC,CASRKEWTSGRNEQFF
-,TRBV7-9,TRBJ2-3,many,TGTGCCAGCGCTAGGGGGGCAGATACGCAGTATTTT,CASARGADTQYF
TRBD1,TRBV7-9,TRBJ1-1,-,TGTGCCAGCAGCATAGATAAATGGGACAGCTTGAACACTGAAGCTTTCTTT,CASSIDKWDSLNTEAFF
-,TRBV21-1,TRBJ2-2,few,TGTGCCAGCAAGGGGAATAGCGGGAACGGGGAGCTGTTTTTT,CASKGNSGNGELFF
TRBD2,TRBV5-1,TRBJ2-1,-,TGCGCCAGCAGCTCCAGGACTAGCGGAGTTGATGAGCAGTTCTTC,CASSSRTSGVDEQFF
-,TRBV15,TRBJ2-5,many,TGTGCCACCAGCATCACTAGAGGTCGTGGCGAGACCCAGTACTTC,CATSITRGRGETQYF
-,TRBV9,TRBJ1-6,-,TGTGCCAGCAGCGTCCGGGGCAATGGGGATTCACCCCTCCACTTT,CASSVRGNGDSPLHF
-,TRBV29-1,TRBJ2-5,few,TGCAGCGTTGTCATACAAGAGACCCAGTACTTC,CSVVIQETQYF
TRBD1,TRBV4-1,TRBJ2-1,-,TGCGCCAGCAGCCTTGGGACAGCAACCTACAATGAGCAGTTCTTC,CASSLGTATYNEQFF
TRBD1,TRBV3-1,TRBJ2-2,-,TGTGCCAGCAGCCAAGATTGGACAGGGTTAGCCGGGGAGCTGTTTTTT,CASSQDWTGLAGELFF
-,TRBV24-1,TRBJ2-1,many,TGTGCCACCAGTGGTAACGGGGCAACCTACAATGAGCAGTTCTTC,CATSGNGATYNEQFF
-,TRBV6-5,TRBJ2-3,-,TGTGCCAGCAGTTCCGGCTTTCCCCCGGGGACAGATACGCAGTATTTT,CASSSGFPPGTDTQYF
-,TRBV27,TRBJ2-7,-,TGTGCCAGCACTCCACGGGGACCATCCTACGAGCAGTACTTC,CASTPRGPSYEQYF
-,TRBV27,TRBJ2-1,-,TGTGCCAGCAGTTTATACGGGCGAAGAGGGGACAATGAGCAGTTCTTC,CASSLYGRRGDNEQFF
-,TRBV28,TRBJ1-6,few,TGTGCCAGCAGAACGTTGGGGTTTTCGGTAAATTCACCCCTCCACTTT,CASRTLGFSVNSPLHF
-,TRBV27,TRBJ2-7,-,TGTGCCACCCACCGGGCAGGGATGGGGTACGAGCAGTACTTC,CATHRAGMGYEQYF